This entry lists 27 T cell receptor beta chains sequenced from one sample in a study of T-cell reconstitution after alpha-beta-depleted transplantation in children. It was with unique molecular identifiers that the TCRbeta library was prepared. TCRdb redid the calling of the PCR reads with MiXCR, one entry per CDR3 protein. Here the sample spans hundreds of thousands of distinct CDR3 sequences, roughly 7.7% being singletons. The sample in question was PBMCs, mostly from graft donor cells, obtained 180 days after TCRalphabeta/CD19-depleted stem cell transplant. The receptors here all came from a male patient between 10 and 17 years old who had a stem cell transplant for acute lymphoblastic leukemia, so the T cells may come from the graft donor.

This clonotype was picked up many times. This chain uses TRBV27 with TRBJ2-7, with D possibly matching TRBD2 (6 bases). Germline V gene sequence: CDR1 MNHEY, CDR2 SMNVEV (reference sequence). The CDR3 spans 13 residues. Trimming left V 5 bases short and J 7 bases short, with 15 bases between. The CDR3 protein is CASSHLTGVEQYF. The CDR3, as DNA: TGTGCCAGCAGTCACTTAACGGGGGTAGAGCAGTACTTC.

This clonotype was recorded many times. The chain joins TRBV20-1 to TRBJ2-3; tentatively, D is TRBD1 (6 bases). The V gene's germline CDR1 is DFQATT and CDR2 SNEGSKA (reference sequence). This CDR3 spans 16 amino acids. V gave up 4 bases and J gave up 0 bases, with 17 bases separating them. Here the CDR3 DNA reads TGCAGTGCTACGACCAGGGGCGGATCTAGCACAGATACGCAGTATTTT. Protein: CSATTRGGSSTDTQYF.

In its sample, this clonotype was seen many times. This chain uses TRBV27 with TRBJ2-1; D is perhaps TRBD2 (6 bases). This CDR3 has 13 residues. From germline, CDR1 is MNHEY and CDR2 SMNVEV (reference sequence). Trimming cost V 6 bases and J 7 bases, with 13 bases left between them. The DNA for the CDR3 is TGTGCCAGCAGATACCCCGCGGGGAATGAGCAGTTCTTC. Translating it yields CASRYPAGNEQFF.

This clonotype has at least ten counts. The chain recombines TRBV29-1 with TRBJ1-4; no reliable D call. This CDR3 spans 13 amino acids. CDR1 SQVTM and CDR2 ANQGSEA come from the germline V gene. V was clipped by 6 bases and J by 8 bases, with 16 bases between them. In DNA form, the CDR3 reads TGCAGCGTCCGAAGAGGGAATGGGGAAAAACTGTTTTTT. It is translated as CSVRRGNGEKLFF.

This clonotype has ten or more counts. The rearrangement links TRBV6-5 to TRBJ1-1, with D possibly matching TRBD1 (5 bases). The CDR3 runs 15 residues. CDR1 MNHEY and CDR2 SVGAGI come from the germline V gene. V lost 7 bases, J lost 0 bases, and 15 bases lay in between. CDR3 in amino acids: CASTRPGDLNTEAFF. In nucleotides, the CDR3 is TGTGCCAGCACCCGGCCGGGGGACTTGAACACTGAAGCTTTCTTT.

This clonotype has ten or more counts. This sequence joins TRBV24-1 and TRBJ2-5, with a possible D match to TRBD1 (6 bases). The CDR3 runs to 16 residues. V was clipped by 3 bases and J by 5 bases, with 18 bases between them. CDR1 is KGHDR, CDR2 SFDVKD, per germline. CDR3 DNA: TGTGCCACCAGTGATGGTCAGATGTCAGGGGCCGAGACCCAGTACTTC. Translation: CATSDGQMSGAETQYF.

This clonotype appeared many times. This rearrangement joins TRBV12-3 or TRBV12-4 to TRBJ1-2, with D maybe TRBD1 (6 bases). V was pared by 3 bases and J by 8 bases, with 13 bases between. The CDR3 contains 13 residues. For the CDR3, the DNA is TGTGCCAGCAGTTTCAGGGGTCAGGACGGCTACACCTTC. Its translation: CASSFRGQDGYTF.

This clonotype was observed many times. The CDR3 bases are TGTGCCAGCAGCCCTTGGGGGGGGATAAACGAGCAGTACTTC. As protein: CASSPWGGINEQYF. V usage is TRBV7-3 and J usage is TRBJ2-7, with 7 nucleotides matching TRBD2. Trimming took 5 bases from V and 5 from J; bases not matched to a gene: 9. CDR1 and CDR2 from the germline V gene are SGHTA and FQGTGA. This CDR3 is 14 amino acids long.

This clonotype was observed many times. In DNA, the CDR3 is TGTGCCAGCAGCTTAATAGGGGGGCAGTTCTTC. It encodes CASSLIGGQFF. The chain is built from TRBV7-9 and TRBJ2-1, with D possibly being TRBD1 (6 bases). The germline V gene encodes CDR1 SEHNR and CDR2 FQNEAQ (reference sequence). Trimming took 2 bases from V and 12 from J, leaving 8 bases between them. The CDR3 loop spans 11 amino acids.

This clonotype was recorded at least ten times. The chain couples TRBV20-1 to TRBJ2-2; D is uncertain. Trimming removed 2 bases from V and 6 bases from J, with 19 bases in between. CDR3 size: 16 residues. Germline-derived CDR1 and CDR2 are DFQATT and SNEGSKA (reference sequence). The CDR3 is CSARLAKVVAAGELFF. As DNA, the CDR3 is TGCAGTGCTAGATTGGCCAAAGTGGTTGCCGCCGGGGAGCTGTTTTTT.

This clonotype was recorded many times. J is TRBJ1-1 and V is TRBV20-1; a weak D match, TRBD1 (6 bases). Germline-derived CDR1 and CDR2 are DFQATT and SNEGSKA (reference sequence). The length of the CDR3 is 13 residues. V dropped 6 bases and J dropped 2 bases, with 13 bases sitting between them. The CDR3 reads CSAGQGRNTEAFF. CDR3 coding DNA: TGCAGTGCAGGCCAGGGGCGAAACACTGAAGCTTTCTTT.

This clonotype was seen repeatedly, ten times or more. V is TRBV7-2 and J is TRBJ2-1; D gene unclear. Per the germline V gene, CDR1 is SGHTA and CDR2 is FQGNSA. Trimming took 5 bases from V and 9 from J, leaving 23 bases between them. The CDR3 is made up of 16 amino acids. CDR3 DNA: TGTGCCAGCAGCGCCCACGGCCCGACCTCGGCTGGTGAGCAGTTCTTC. As protein: CASSAHGPTSAGEQFF.

This clonotype was recorded only once. Possible read error: a much larger clone is one base away. The chain uses TRBV10-3 and TRBJ2-5; D gene unclear. The V gene lost 9 bases and the J gene lost 5 bases, with 16 bases spanning the gap. Germline CDR1 reads ENHRY; CDR2 reads SYGVKD. The length of the CDR3 is 13 residues. CDR3 region: CAMRGGPDETQYF. The DNA for the CDR3 is TGTGCCATGAGAGGTGGACCAGATGAGACCCAGTACTTC.

This clonotype was counted ten times or more. The chain links TRBV29-1 to TRBJ2-5, with D unresolved. V dropped 5 bases and J dropped 4 bases, with 11 bases sitting between them. Germline loops: CDR1 SQVTM, CDR2 ANQGSEA. The CDR3 is 12 amino acids. CDR3 loop: CSVLPPGETQYF. The CDR3 nucleotides are TGCAGCGTTTTACCCCCGGGAGAGACCCAGTACTTC.

This clonotype was seen at least ten times. The chain uses TRBV5-8 and TRBJ2-5, with D tentatively TRBD1 (5 bases). Germline V gene sequence: CDR1 SGHTS, CDR2 YDEGEE. This CDR3 spans 14 amino acids. With 0 bases removed from V and 2 bases from J, the gap between germline ends came to 8 bases. In DNA form, the CDR3 reads TGTGCCAGCAGCTTGGACAGGTATCAAGAGACCCAGTACTTC. The encoded protein is CASSLDRYQETQYF.

V and J are TRBV28 and TRBJ2-7; 9 nucleotides match TRBD1. CDR3 length: 15 amino acids. With V trimmed by 9 bases and J by 7 bases, 16 bases remained unmatched. Germline CDR1 MDHEN, CDR2 SYDVKM. CDR3 DNA: TGTGCCAGGAGCTTCGGGACAGGGAAGGCTAGGGAGCAGTACTTC. The encoded protein is CARSFGTGKAREQYF.

This clonotype was found many times. This chain links TRBV28 with TRBJ2-3; D uncertain. The germline gives CDR1 MDHEN, CDR2 SYDVKM. Trimming stripped 4 bases from V and 15 bases from J, with 20 bases between. The CDR3 is 13 amino acids. CDR3 amino acids: CASSYPSQAPSYF. CDR3 nucleotides: TGTGCCAGCAGTTACCCCAGCCAGGCCCCGAGTTATTTT.

This clonotype was detected many times. The chain carries TRBV12-3 or TRBV12-4 and TRBJ1-4; D unclear. Trimming stripped 3 bases from V and 8 bases from J, with 10 bases between. CDR3 length: 13 amino acids. The CDR3 DNA reads TGTGCCAGCAGTTTCGGGAGGAGAGAAAAACTGTTTTTT. Encoded protein: CASSFGRREKLFF.

The chain employs TRBV7-2 and TRBJ1-2; tentative D call: TRBD1 (5 bases). Per the germline V gene, CDR1 is SGHTA and CDR2 is FQGNSA. The V end was cut by 5 bases, the J end by 4 bases, with 23 bases between. This CDR3 has 17 residues. CDR3 region: CASSPKAGRGIVYGYTF. The DNA for the CDR3 is TGTGCCAGCAGCCCGAAGGCAGGGAGAGGTATCGTCTATGGCTACACCTTC.

This clonotype occurred many times. CDR3 DNA: TGCAGTGCCCACACAGGGGGGGACATTCAGTACTTC. Its protein product is CSAHTGGDIQYF. This chain joins TRBV20-1 and TRBJ2-4; D is perhaps TRBD1 (8 bases). The V end was cut by 6 bases, the J end by 8 bases, with 14 bases between. The CDR3 length is 12 residues. Germline V gene sequence: CDR1 DFQATT, CDR2 SNEGSKA (reference sequence).

This clonotype was counted at least ten times. The rearrangement joins TRBV5-8 to TRBJ2-6, with D maybe TRBD1 (5 bases). Deletions cut 7 bases from V and 4 bases from J, with 12 bases between. The CDR3 totals 14 residues. In germline, CDR1 is SGHTS, CDR2 YDEGEE. This CDR3 reads CASEGVAGANVLTF. The CDR3 nucleotides read TGTGCCAGCGAAGGGGTCGCGGGGGCCAACGTCCTGACTTTC.

In this sample, this clonotype turned up many times. V gene TRBV5-1 combines with J gene TRBJ1-1; D not certain. The germline CDR1 and CDR2 sequences are SGHRS and YFSETQ. V was cut by 4 bases and J by 4 bases, with 8 bases left in between. The CDR3 runs 12 residues. CDR3 nucleotides: TGCGCCAGCAGCCATTTAGGCACTGAAGCTTTCTTT. It codes for CASSHLGTEAFF.

This clonotype was seen ten or more times. The chain joins TRBV12-3 or TRBV12-4 to TRBJ2-7; D not resolved. The CDR3 loop spans 14 amino acids. Deletions cut 4 bases from V and 2 bases from J, with 12 bases between. The CDR3 region has the DNA TGTGCCAGCAGTTCCCCGATAGTAGCCTACGAGCAGTACTTC. This codes for CASSSPIVAYEQYF.

This clonotype was counted at least ten times. V is TRBV6-5 and J is TRBJ2-7; 16 nucleotides align to TRBD2. From germline, CDR1 is MNHEY and CDR2 SVGAGI. The CDR3 consists of 15 residues. Germline trimming cut 2 bases from V and 8 bases from J; bases unmatched to any gene: 3. DNA for the CDR3: TGTGCCAGCAGTTACGGGACTAGCGGGAGGGGAAAGCAGTACTTC. Protein sequence: CASSYGTSGRGKQYF.

V gene TRBV28 combines with J gene TRBJ2-6; maybe TRBD2 (5 bases). The germline CDR1 and CDR2 sequences are MDHEN and SYDVKM. This CDR3 contains 17 residues. V was pared by 8 bases and J by 2 bases, with 19 bases between. The CDR3 is CASSGGPTGTGANVLTF. CDR3 in DNA: TGTGCCAGCTCGGGCGGGCCCACTGGGACTGGGGCCAACGTCCTGACTTTC.

This clonotype was detected many times. The rearrangement links TRBV5-1 to TRBJ2-3; D is tentatively TRBD1 or TRBD2 (5 bases each). Trimming removed 0 bases from V and 0 bases from J, with 11 bases in between. Germline-derived CDR1 and CDR2 are SGHRS and YFSETQ. CDR3 size: 16 residues. The CDR3 protein is CASSLAGTVSTDTQYF. The CDR3 DNA follows: TGCGCCAGCAGCTTGGCCGGGACGGTTAGCACAGATACGCAGTATTTT.

This clonotype was picked up many times. CDR3 DNA sequence: TGTGCCAGCAGTTACCCTGGACTAGACTACGAGCAGTACTTC. It is translated as CASSYPGLDYEQYF. The genes are TRBV6-6 and TRBJ2-7; 7 bases line up with TRBD2. V lost 2 bases and J lost 3; bases outside the gene matches: 4. From germline, CDR1 is MNHNY and CDR2 SVGAGI (reference sequence). This CDR3 is 14 amino acids long.